The 14 T cell receptor beta chains given below trace back to one sample, sequenced in a study of monozygotic twins with inflammatory bowel disease. TCRdb processed the 5' RACE reads again and assigns one entry to each CDR3 protein, with no DNA. This sample's table reports more than 300,000 distinct CDR3 sequences. The sequenced material came from blood. Receptors were obtained from a human donor with ulcerative colitis or Crohn's disease, or a healthy co-twin of an affected twin (not recorded which).

The chain couples TRBV12-3 or TRBV12-4 to TRBJ2-7; TCRdb indicates TRBD2, and absent DNA this call remains unverified. CDR3 size: 14 residues. The chain's CDR3 is CASSLGTSAYEQYF.

The rearrangement links TRBV3-1 to TRBJ1-1. Per germline, CDR1 LGHDT and CDR2 YNNKEL (reference sequence). The CDR3 sequence is 12 residues long. CDR3 sequence: CASSPSDTEAFF.

This chain joins TRBV15 and TRBJ2-1; TCRdb reports TRBD1, a call that lacks DNA to check it against. The CDR3 extends over 15 amino acids. CDR1 LNHNV and CDR2 YYDKDF come from the germline V gene (reference sequence). The CDR3 sequence is CATSVRDRGHPYQFF.

This chain connects TRBV12-3 or TRBV12-4 to TRBJ2-5. The CDR3 extends over 12 amino acids. CDR3 amino acids: CASSFIGETQYF.

The chain recombines TRBV27 with TRBJ1-1. CDR1 and CDR2 from the germline V gene are MNHEY and SMNVEV (reference sequence). The length of the CDR3 is 13 residues. The CDR3: CASSPYGDSEAFF.

The chain links TRBV6-2 or TRBV6-3 to TRBJ2-5. There are 14 residues in the CDR3. The germline V gene has CDR1 MNHEY and CDR2 SVGEGT. CDR3 residues: CASSLQFSQETQYF.

The V and J genes are TRBV12-3 or TRBV12-4 and TRBJ1-2. The CDR3 loop spans 12 amino acids. This CDR3 reads CASSLDFYGYTF.

The rearrangement links TRBV7-2 to TRBJ1-5; the D call from TCRdb, TRBD1, cannot be confirmed without DNA. The germline gives CDR1 SGHTA, CDR2 FQGNSA. This CDR3 is 15 amino acids long. The CDR3 is CASSKDRGYFQPQHF.

The rearrangement uses TRBV2 and TRBJ2-7; there is no DNA to check the TCRdb D call of TRBD1. Looked up from germline, CDR1 is SNHLY and CDR2 is FYNNEI. The CDR3 contains 16 residues. The CDR3 here is CASSSKWGGSTYEQYF.

V and J are TRBV9 and TRBJ2-1; TCRdb's D call, TRBD2, is unchecked because there is no DNA. Per germline, CDR1 SGDLS and CDR2 YYNGEE. The CDR3 runs 17 residues. CDR3 sequence: CASSVTSGLSSYNEQFF.

The CDR3 loop is CASSQGTVGQYF. The rearrangement links TRBV14 to TRBJ2-3. Germline lookup yields CDR1 SGHDN and CDR2 FVKESK. The CDR3 runs 12 residues.

The rearrangement joins TRBV20-1 to TRBJ2-5; the TCRdb call, TRBD1, lacks DNA for checking. The CDR3 length is 12 residues. Germline assignment: CDR1 DFQATT and CDR2 SNEGSKA (reference sequence). This CDR3 is CSASGGLETQYF.

This sequence joins TRBV7-2 and TRBJ1-5. The CDR3 has 13 residues. Germline V gene lookup returns CDR1 SGHTA and CDR2 FQGNSA. The CDR3 protein is CASSMGLNQPQHF.

The chain joins TRBV7-9 to TRBJ2-5; TCRdb outputs TRBD1, but without DNA this stays unchecked. The germline V gene has CDR1 SEHNR and CDR2 FQNEAQ (reference sequence). The CDR3 extends over 16 amino acids. CDR3 sequence: CASSLPDGGDQETQYF.